This note documents a single T cell receptor (beta chain) sequence. Its antigen remains unidentified. V lost 5 bases to trimming and J lost 6 bases; unmatched junction nucleotides: 8. The CDR3 loop spans 15 amino acids. Germline V gene sequence: CDR1 MNHEY, CDR2 SMNVEV (reference sequence). Only in-frame clones appear in the TCRdb table, and some are missing; sequencing was by immunoSEQ multiplex PCR. The sample consists of about 24,000 clones, approximately 85% of them appearing once. This record belongs to a study of T cells in narcolepsy. For the study at large: Donors had narcolepsy type 1 or type 2, or were healthy controls. Study-level results: Blood of same and different patients, but not healthy controls, reportedly held recurring autoreactive clonotypes.

The sample comprised memory (CD45RA-) CD4+ T cells from blood. The V gene is TRBV27, the J gene TRBJ1-1; 11 positions match TRBD1. This clonotype originated in a human donor in good health. The CDR3 DNA sequence: TGTGCCAGCAGTATACGGACAGGGGGCGCTTCTGAAGCTTTCTTT. Its protein product is CASSIRTGGASEAFF.